The 24 T cell receptor beta chains in this list originate from one sample, sequenced in a study of T cell responses to AZD1222 COVID-19 vaccine. Here immunoSEQ multiplex PCR was the method, and the copy in TCRdb shows in-frame clones only, minus some. The repertoire holds around 100,000 clones, with approximately 90% as singletons. Material: peripheral blood, obtained on day 0 of AZD1222 vaccination. All receptors derive from an adult in good health.

This chain links TRBV5-1 with TRBJ2-2; D ambiguous. V gave up 0 bases and J gave up 6 bases, with 12 bases separating them. This CDR3 region has 15 residues. Germline V gives CDR1 SGHRS, CDR2 YFSETQ. In nucleotides, the CDR3 is TGCGCCAGCAGCTTGGCGGTCAGTCCCCCCGGGGAGCTGTTTTTT. Its translation is CASSLAVSPPGELFF. The entire variable domain, with the rest obtained from reference TRBV5-1 and TRBJ2-2, is as follows: KAGVTQTPRYLIKTRGQQVTLSCSPISGHRSVSWYQQTPGQGLQFLFEYFSETQRNKGNFPGRFSGRQFSNSRSEMNVSTLELGDSALYLCASSLAVSPPGELFFGEGSRLTVL.

The rearrangement uses TRBV7-6 and TRBJ1-1; D is perhaps TRBD1 (5 bases). Germline CDR1 SGHVS, CDR2 FNYEAQ. The CDR3 covers 14 residues. V lost 5 bases to trimming and J lost 3 bases, with 13 bases between them. Written as DNA, the CDR3 is TGTGCCAGCAGCCCAGAGCCCAGGGACACTGAAGCTTTCTTT. Its translation: CASSPEPRDTEAFF.

J is TRBJ1-1 and V is TRBV29-1; TRBD1 aligns across 10 bases. This CDR3 spans 15 amino acids. Germline V CDR1 and CDR2: SQVTM, ANQGSEA. V dropped 1 base and J dropped 1; count of bases not matched to a gene: 3. The CDR3 region is CSVEGTGGQNTEAFF. In nucleotides, the CDR3 is TGCAGCGTTGAAGGGACAGGGGGACAGAACACTGAAGCTTTCTTT.

This sequence joins TRBV7-2 and TRBJ2-1, with D possibly being TRBD2 (6 bases). CDR3 size: 14 residues. Trimming shortened V by 2 bases and J by 4 bases, and 9 bases separated the two germline ends. The germline CDR1 and CDR2 sequences are SGHTA and FQGNSA. CDR3 DNA: TGTGCCAGCAGCTTAATGGGACTGTACAATGAGCAGTTCTTC. It yields the protein CASSLMGLYNEQFF.

V gene TRBV28 combines with J gene TRBJ1-1, with a tentative D call TRBD1 (5 bases). CDR1 is MDHEN, CDR2 SYDVKM, per germline. This CDR3 is 15 amino acids long. V was shortened by 2 bases and J by 1 base, with 11 bases between the two germline ends. CDR3 nucleotides: TGTGCCAGCAGTTTAGTTGCAGGGACGAACACTGAAGCTTTCTTT. This gives the protein CASSLVAGTNTEAFF. The full variable domain, its missing parts supplied by reference TRBV28 and TRBJ1-1, is DVKVTQSSRYLVKRTGEKVFLECVQDMDHENMFWYRQDPGLGLRLIYFSYDVKMKEKGDIPEGYSVSREKKERFSLILESASTNQTSMYLCASSLVAGTNTEAFFGQGTRLTVV.

The chain couples TRBV6-1 to TRBJ2-3; D assignment may be TRBD1 or TRBD2 (5 bases each). CDR1 and CDR2 from the germline V gene are MNHNS and SASEGT. With 1 base removed from V and 8 bases from J, the gap between germline ends came to 10 bases. CDR3 length: 13 amino acids. The CDR3 protein is CASSEGGRSTQYF. CDR3 sequence (DNA): TGTGCCAGCAGTGAAGGGGGACGGAGTACGCAGTATTTT.

J is TRBJ2-7 and V is TRBV7-9; D gene ambiguous. This CDR3 has 13 residues. Germline V CDR1 and CDR2: SEHNR, FQNEAQ (reference sequence). V was pared by 5 bases and J by 4 bases, with 12 bases between. In DNA, the CDR3 is TGTGCCAGCAGCGCACCAGCTCGATACGAGCAGTACTTC. Protein sequence: CASSAPARYEQYF.

This clone has just one count. The rearrangement uses TRBV7-2 and TRBJ2-5; no clear D gene. CDR1 SGHTA and CDR2 FQGNSA come from the germline V gene. This CDR3 spans 12 amino acids. V was shortened by 0 bases and J by 5 bases, with 4 bases between the two germline ends. The CDR3 loop reads CASSLAGETQYF. The CDR3 DNA sequence: TGTGCCAGCAGCTTAGCGGGTGAGACCCAGTACTTC.

The V call is TRBV2, the J call TRBJ1-3, with D uncertain. This CDR3 has 17 amino acids. V was pared by 1 base and J by 2 bases, with 15 bases between. Germline values: CDR1 SNHLY, CDR2 FYNNEI. CDR3 coding DNA: TGTGCCAGCAGTGAAGGGACCGGACGGATTGCTGGAAACACCATATATTTT. Translating it yields CASSEGTGRIAGNTIYF.

J is TRBJ1-2 and V is TRBV3-1 (or the pseudogene TRBV3-2); 9 nucleotides agree with TRBD1. CDR3 size: 13 residues. V lost 4 bases and J lost 8; bases outside the gene matches: 5. CDR1 and CDR2 (germline): LGHDT, YNNKEL (reference sequence). CDR3: CASSLGQGLGYTF. CDR3 sequence (DNA): TGTGCCAGCAGCCTCGGACAGGGGTTAGGCTACACCTTC.

This chain joins TRBV27 and TRBJ1-1; no clear D. V was shortened by 3 bases and J by 1 base, with 12 bases between the two germline ends. This CDR3 contains 15 residues. Germline CDR1 MNHEY, CDR2 SMNVEV (reference sequence). The CDR3 DNA reads as TGTGCCAGCAGTTTCGTAGGTGGGCCGAACACTGAAGCTTTCTTT. Translation gives CASSFVGGPNTEAFF.

The J gene is TRBJ1-2, the V gene TRBV6-5; a possible D gene is TRBD1 (5 bases). CDR1 MNHEY and CDR2 SVGAGI come from the germline V gene. The CDR3 consists of 15 residues. V lost 2 bases to trimming and J lost 4 bases, with 14 bases between them. Here the CDR3 reads CASSYRDRSAYGYTF. As DNA, the CDR3 is TGTGCCAGCAGTTACAGGGACCGCTCGGCCTATGGCTACACCTTC.

The J gene is TRBJ1-2, the V gene TRBV12-3 or TRBV12-4, with D possibly TRBD1 on 5 matching bases. The CDR3 is 13 amino acids. The V end lost 7 bases, the J end lost 3 bases, and 12 bases lay between the germline ends. CDR3: CASTPGGDYGYTF. The DNA for the CDR3 is TGTGCCAGCACCCCTGGGGGGGACTATGGCTACACCTTC.

This clone appeared once. The chain combines TRBV6-5 with TRBJ2-5; D call uncertain. Germline CDR1 and CDR2: MNHEY and SVGAGI. The CDR3 covers 13 residues. V shed 2 bases and J shed 1 base, with 5 bases lying between them. CDR3 DNA: TGTGCCAGCAGTTACCGAGCCCAAGAGACCCAGTACTTC. Its translation: CASSYRAQETQYF.

Only one count was recorded for this clone. This sequence joins TRBV2 and TRBJ1-5, with D unresolved. Between the trimmed V and J ends, which lost 3 bases and 8 bases, there was a span of 14 bases. Germline CDR1 is SNHLY and CDR2 is FYNNEI. The CDR3 sequence is 14 residues long. This chain's CDR3 is CASSDTDLYEPQHF. The CDR3 DNA sequence: TGTGCCAGCAGTGACACCGACCTGTACGAGCCCCAGCATTTT.

The chain uses TRBV3-1 (or the pseudogene TRBV3-2) and TRBJ2-7; unclear D gene. The CDR3 covers 14 residues. CDR1 is LGHDT and CDR2 is YNNKEL in the germline V gene (reference sequence). Trimming stripped 1 base from V and 0 bases from J, with 7 bases between. Here the CDR3 reads CASSQGRSSYEQYF. CDR3 nucleotide sequence: TGTGCCAGCAGCCAAGGGCGCAGCTCCTACGAGCAGTACTTC.

The chain carries TRBV5-1 and TRBJ2-7; D gene unclear. The CDR3 has 15 residues. Deletions cut 0 bases from V and 3 bases from J, with 13 bases between. In germline, CDR1 is SGHRS, CDR2 YFSETQ. Here the CDR3 DNA reads TGCGCCAGCAGCTTGGTAGGTGGCATGGTCTACGAGCAGTACTTC. Its protein product is CASSLVGGMVYEQYF.

The table lists this clone with a count of one. The J gene is TRBJ2-2, the V gene TRBV15, with TRBD1 matching over 10 bases. V lost 0 bases to trimming and J lost 4 bases; unmatched junction nucleotides: 8. Germline V gives CDR1 LNHNV, CDR2 YYDKDF (reference sequence). This CDR3 has 18 residues. The chain's CDR3 is CATSRDGVGTGVTGELFF. The CDR3 DNA follows: TGTGCCACCAGCAGAGATGGTGTAGGGACAGGGGTCACCGGGGAGCTGTTTTTT.

The V call is TRBV10-3, the J call TRBJ2-7, with 9 bases identical to TRBD1. Trimming at V came to 3 bases and at J to 2 bases, leaving 5 bases not matched to a gene. The CDR3 is 15 residues long. Germline V CDR1 and CDR2: ENHRY, SYGVKD. This CDR3 reads CAISERGQGAYEQYF. CDR3 DNA sequence: TGTGCCATCAGTGAAAGGGGACAGGGTGCCTACGAGCAGTACTTC.

This rearrangement joins TRBV10-3 to TRBJ1-1, with TRBD1 as a possible D gene (6 bases). V shed 10 bases and J shed 2 bases, with 11 bases lying between them. The germline gives CDR1 ENHRY, CDR2 SYGVKD. The CDR3 totals 12 residues. The CDR3 DNA sequence: TGTGCCAGTTGGGACACCAACACTGAAGCTTTCTTT. This encodes CASWDTNTEAFF.

The chain is built from TRBV7-2 and TRBJ2-3; 13 nucleotides match TRBD2. Germline V gives CDR1 SGHTA, CDR2 FQGNSA. V was clipped by 2 bases and J by 3 bases; unmatched bases: 11. The CDR3 has 19 residues. Here the CDR3 DNA reads TGTGCCAGCAGCTTATCCCTCCCACTAGCGGGGGGGCCTACAGATACGCAGTATTTT. Its translation is CASSLSLPLAGGPTDTQYF.

This chain uses TRBV9 with TRBJ1-5; the D is unclear. Trimming removed 4 bases at V and 2 bases at J, with 16 bases between. Per germline, CDR1 SGDLS and CDR2 YYNGEE. There are 16 residues in the CDR3. The CDR3 loop is CASSPEEGMGNQPQHF. CDR3 DNA: TGTGCCAGCAGCCCAGAAGAGGGTATGGGCAATCAGCCCCAGCATTTT.

The chain links TRBV7-2 to TRBJ1-1, with a weak D call TRBD1 (5 bases). The CDR3 totals 15 residues. Germline lookup yields CDR1 SGHTA and CDR2 FQGNSA. Trimming removed 2 bases at V and 3 bases at J, with 13 bases between. CDR3 nucleotides: TGTGCCAGCAGCTTACCCCCCGGGACGGACACTGAAGCTTTCTTT. Translating it yields CASSLPPGTDTEAFF. Together with reference TRBV7-2 and TRBJ1-1, the CDR3 gives the full variable domain: GAGVSQSPSNKVTEKGKDVELRCDPISGHTALYWYRQSLGQGLEFLIYFQGNSAPDKSGLPSDRFSAERTGGSVSTLTIQRTQQEDSAVYLCASSLPPGTDTEAFFGQGTRLTVV.

The rearrangement links TRBV6-5 to TRBJ2-2; TRBD2 is a possible D gene (6 bases). Germline V gene sequence: CDR1 MNHEY, CDR2 SVGAGI. Trimming removed 7 bases at V and 1 base at J, with 10 bases between. The CDR3 length is 14 residues. The CDR3 sequence: CASKVTRNTGELFF. The CDR3 region has the DNA TGTGCCAGCAAGGTGACTAGGAACACCGGGGAGCTGTTTTTT.